The clone carrying this TCR beta chain was counted many times. Its antigen is still unknown. This sample stems from a study of T cell repertoires in cytomegalovirus infection. Each CDR3 protein is one row after TCRdb ran MiXCR on the reads. The sample lists about 920,000 distinct CDR3 sequences; around 30% were seen once. Germline V gene data show CDR1 as MNHEY and CDR2 as SVGAGI. V shed 2 bases, J shed 2 bases, and the junction held 17 bases outside the gene matches. The CDR3 extends over 20 amino acids. This TCR was sampled from a human donor in good health (CMV status not recorded). Some clones in this sample may be carry-over from other donors' samples. Specimen: cultured CD8+ T cells from PBMCs, collected from culture after CMV antigen stimulation. V and J are TRBV6-5 and TRBJ2-2; 7 nucleotides agree with TRBD1. This chain's CDR3 is CASSYDPGQPHKGNTGELFF. The CDR3 DNA reads as TGTGCCAGCAGTTACGACCCGGGACAGCCCCACAAGGGAAACACCGGGGAGCTGTTTTTT.